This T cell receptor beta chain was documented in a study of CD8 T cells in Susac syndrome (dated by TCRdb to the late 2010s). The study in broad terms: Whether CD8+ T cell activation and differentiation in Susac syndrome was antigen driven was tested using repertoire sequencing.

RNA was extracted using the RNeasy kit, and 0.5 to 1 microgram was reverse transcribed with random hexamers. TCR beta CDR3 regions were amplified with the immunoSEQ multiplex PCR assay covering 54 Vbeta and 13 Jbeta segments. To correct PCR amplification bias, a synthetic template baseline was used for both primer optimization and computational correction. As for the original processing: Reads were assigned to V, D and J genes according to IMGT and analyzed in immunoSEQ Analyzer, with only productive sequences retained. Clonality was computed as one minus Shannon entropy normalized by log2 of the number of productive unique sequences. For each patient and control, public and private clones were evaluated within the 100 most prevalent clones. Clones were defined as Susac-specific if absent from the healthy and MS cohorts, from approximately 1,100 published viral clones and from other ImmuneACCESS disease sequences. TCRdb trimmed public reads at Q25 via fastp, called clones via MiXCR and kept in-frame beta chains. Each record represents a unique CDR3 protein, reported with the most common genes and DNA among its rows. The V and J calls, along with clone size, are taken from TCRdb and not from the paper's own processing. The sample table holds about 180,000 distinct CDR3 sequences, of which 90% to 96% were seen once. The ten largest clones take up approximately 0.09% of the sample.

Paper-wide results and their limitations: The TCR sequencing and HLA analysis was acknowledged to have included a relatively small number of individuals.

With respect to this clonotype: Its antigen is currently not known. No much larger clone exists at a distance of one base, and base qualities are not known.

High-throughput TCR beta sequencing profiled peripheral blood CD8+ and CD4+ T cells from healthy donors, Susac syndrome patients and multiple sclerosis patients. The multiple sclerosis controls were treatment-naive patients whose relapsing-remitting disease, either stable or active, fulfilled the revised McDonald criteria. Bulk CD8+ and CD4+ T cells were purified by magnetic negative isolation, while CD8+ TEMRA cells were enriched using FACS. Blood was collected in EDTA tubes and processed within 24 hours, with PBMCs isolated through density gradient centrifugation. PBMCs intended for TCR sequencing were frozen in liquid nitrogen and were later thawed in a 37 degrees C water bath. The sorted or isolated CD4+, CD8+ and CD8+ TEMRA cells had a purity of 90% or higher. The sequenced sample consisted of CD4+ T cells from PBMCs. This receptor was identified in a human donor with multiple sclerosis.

The nucleotide sequence reads TGTGCCAGCAGCGCCCCGGCGACGAGCTATGGCTACACCTTC. Its protein is CASSAPATSYGYTF. The chain is made from TRBV9 and TRBJ1-2; the D gene is not confidently resolved. The germline V gene gives CDR1 as SGDLS and CDR2 as YYNGEE. The germline ends are 13 bases apart after V is trimmed by 3 bases and J by 4 bases. The cysteine opens and the phenylalanine closes a CDR3 of 14 amino acids. Of the read, only the CDR3 DNA is kept; its 42 bases are in frame from base 1.